Following are 18 T cell receptor beta chains from one sample sequenced in a study of T cells in Graves' hyperthyroidism and ophthalmopathy. The investigators amplified TCR beta CDR3 regions from RNA transcripts. The TCR CDR3 first-round RT-PCR relied on the HTBI primer set. TCRdb fed the multiplex PCR reads into MiXCR, producing one record per CDR3 protein. The sample yields approximately 400,000 distinct CDR3 sequences, approximately 14% seen once. The source material was blood. Every receptor here comes from a woman aged 18-29 years with Graves' hyperthyroidism that later progressed to Graves' ophthalmopathy.

The rearrangement uses TRBV5-1 and TRBJ2-1, with 9 bases lining up with TRBD1. The J segment lost 9 bases and the V segment lost 0 bases, leaving 4 bases of the junction unmatched. The germline gives CDR1 SGHRS, CDR2 YFSETQ. This CDR3 contains 14 residues. The CDR3 DNA is TGCGCCAGCAGCTTGGGGGACAGGGCAGGTGAGCAGTTCTTC. Amino acids: CASSLGDRAGEQFF.

This clonotype has only a few counts. The chain is built from TRBV28 and TRBJ2-2; D is perhaps TRBD2 (6 bases). Deletions cut 5 bases from V and 2 bases from J, with 18 bases between. The CDR3 sequence is 17 residues long. The V gene's germline CDR1 is MDHEN and CDR2 SYDVKM. The chain's CDR3 is CASSIIGSRPNTGELFF. CDR3 bases: TGTGCCAGCAGTATTATCGGGAGTCGCCCTAACACCGGGGAGCTGTTTTTT.

Comment on this clonotype: A much larger clone differs from this one at a single base, so this may be a read error. The chain links TRBV12-3 or TRBV12-4 to TRBJ2-7, with D possibly being TRBD2 (6 bases). The J call could be wrong; TRBJ2-1 is a better fit for the DNA end. The CDR3 length is 16 residues. Here the CDR3 DNA reads TGTGCCAGCAGTCCTTCAGGACACGGGAGCTCCTACGAGCAGTTCTTC. Translating it yields CASSPSGHGSSYEQFF.

In this sample, this clonotype turned up many times. The chain links TRBV20-1 to TRBJ2-1, with TRBD2 matching over 9 bases. J was trimmed by 10 bases and V by 6 bases; bases with no gene match: 4. CDR1 is DFQATT and CDR2 is SNEGSKA in the germline V gene (reference sequence). CDR3 length: 11 residues. The CDR3 coding sequence is TGCAGTGCCGCGGGGACTAGCGAGCAGTTCTTC. This codes for CSAAGTSEQFF.

This clonotype was counted many times. V gene TRBV20-1 combines with J gene TRBJ2-7, with 8 bases fitting TRBD1. V lost 0 bases to trimming and J lost 4 bases; unmatched junction nucleotides: 8. The CDR3 covers 15 residues. Germline values: CDR1 DFQATT, CDR2 SNEGSKA (reference sequence). The CDR3 bases are TGCAGTGCTAGAGATTTGCCAGGGGGCCATTACGAGCAGTACTTC. This gives the protein CSARDLPGGHYEQYF.

This clonotype was counted ten times or more. The CDR3 nucleotides read TGTGCCACCAGTGATCGGACTGGGATCAGGGAGCAGTTCTTC. It yields the protein CATSDRTGIREQFF. The V and J genes are TRBV24-1 and TRBJ2-1; TRBD2 might be the D (5 bases). V was shortened by 3 bases and J by 10 bases, with 15 bases between the two germline ends. The germline V gene encodes CDR1 KGHDR and CDR2 SFDVKD. The CDR3 has 14 residues.

The chain combines TRBV5-1 with TRBJ2-5; D gene uncertain. Germline V gene sequence: CDR1 SGHRS, CDR2 YFSETQ. The CDR3 runs 12 residues. V was pared by 1 base and J by 4 bases, with 5 bases between. Here the CDR3 reads CASSLHRETQYF. CDR3 sequence (DNA): TGCGCCAGCAGCTTGCATAGAGAGACCCAGTACTTC.

The table lists this clonotype with many counts. This chain uses TRBV18 with TRBJ2-1; 11 bases match TRBD2. J was trimmed by 7 bases and V by 2 bases; bases with no gene match: 7. Germline V gives CDR1 KGHSH, CDR2 LQKENI. This CDR3 comprises 16 residues. The CDR3 bases are TGTGCCAGCTCACCAAGCCGACTAGCGGGAAGTAATGAGCAGTTCTTC. Translation gives CASSPSRLAGSNEQFF.

The table lists this clonotype with many counts. The J gene is TRBJ2-7, the V gene TRBV27; TRBD2 matches 12 bases. With 5 bases clipped from V and 9 bases from J, the junction kept 11 bases outside the gene matches. Germline lookup yields CDR1 MNHEY and CDR2 SMNVEV (reference sequence). The CDR3 loop spans 15 amino acids. CDR3 sequence reads: CASSPRLAGVLAQYF. As DNA, the CDR3 is TGTGCCAGCAGTCCCCGACTAGCGGGAGTACTTGCGCAGTACTTC.

As for this clonotype: It is unclear where the CDR3 begins or ends on the DNA, so no DNA is shown, and the CDR3 is as TCRdb lists it. The gene calls are TRBV7-2 and TRBJ1-5. The CDR3 has 19 amino acids, counting both end residues. Per germline, CDR1 SGHTA and CDR2 FQGNSA. The CDR3 is CASSFYICSAREGNQPQHF.

Worth noting for this clonotype: A much bigger clone sits one base away, suggesting this may be a read error. The chain is built from TRBV28 and TRBJ2-1; D is perhaps TRBD2 (5 bases). CDR1 and CDR2 from the germline V gene are MDHEN and SYDVKM. Trimming removed 4 bases at V and 7 bases at J, with 14 bases between. This CDR3 region has 14 residues. DNA for the CDR3: TGTGCCAGCAGTTCGGGCGGGTTTCGTAATGAGCAGTTCTTC. Its translation: CASSSGGFRNEQFF.

This clonotype appeared a few times. The chain employs TRBV6-1 and TRBJ1-5, with no clear D. Trimming stripped 0 bases from V and 7 bases from J, with 13 bases between. Germline CDR1 and CDR2: MNHNS and SASEGT. The CDR3 has 15 residues. In DNA form, the CDR3 reads TGTGCCAGCAGTGAAGCTAAGACGGCCAGGCAGCCCCAGCATTTT. Amino acids: CASSEAKTARQPQHF.

This clonotype was picked up many times. The V and J genes are TRBV9 and TRBJ2-1, with D possibly TRBD2 on 5 matching bases. This CDR3 is 18 amino acids long. CDR1 and CDR2 (germline): SGDLS, YYNGEE. The germline V and J ends were trimmed by 0 bases and 7 bases, with 23 bases remaining between them. The CDR3 reads CASSVVPLPARVANEQFF. The CDR3 DNA reads as TGTGCCAGCAGCGTAGTCCCCCTCCCGGCAAGGGTAGCGAATGAGCAGTTCTTC.

The rearrangement links TRBV9 to TRBJ1-1; 8 bases line up with TRBD1. The CDR3 is 13 amino acids. Germline V CDR1 and CDR2: SGDLS, YYNGEE. V gave up 3 bases and J gave up 5 bases; unmatched junction bases: 3. The CDR3 region is CASSDTGGTEAFF. DNA for the CDR3: TGTGCCAGCAGCGATACAGGGGGAACTGAAGCTTTCTTT.

There are many counts of this clonotype. This sequence joins TRBV7-3 and TRBJ2-5; D possibly corresponds to TRBD1 (5 bases). Trimming shortened V by 8 bases and J by 2 bases, and 24 bases separated the two germline ends. Germline-derived CDR1 and CDR2 are SGHTA and FQGTGA. This CDR3 contains 17 residues. Written as DNA, the CDR3 is TGTGCCAGCTCCAAGTCCGGGCAGGGAAGTTATCAAGAGACCCAGTACTTC. Its protein is CASSKSGQGSYQETQYF.

Comments on this clonotype: A junction end diverges from the germline sequence, so it may reflect a read error. The chain links TRBV7-8 to TRBJ1-5; 9 positions agree with TRBD1. The CDR3 runs to 17 residues. Germline CDR1 and CDR2: SGHVS and FQNEAQ. CDR3 in amino acids: CVSSLQGAPVKRQPQHF. The CDR3 coding sequence is TGTGTCAGCAGCTTACAGGGGGCCCCCGTGAAGCGTCAGCCCCAGCATTTT.

V gene TRBV10-3 combines with J gene TRBJ1-4; 8 bases are shared with TRBD1. The length of the CDR3 is 13 residues. Germline loops: CDR1 ENHRY, CDR2 SYGVKD. Trimming at V came to 8 bases and at J to 7 bases, leaving 6 bases not matched to a gene. The DNA of the CDR3 is TGTGCCATCGGACAGGGAATAGGTGAAAAACTGTTTTTT. It specifies CAIGQGIGEKLFF.

This clonotype was recorded a few times. This chain links TRBV7-6 with TRBJ1-1; D gene ambiguous. Germline values: CDR1 SGHVS, CDR2 FNYEAQ. V lost 5 bases and J 1 base, leaving 20 bases between the germline ends. The CDR3 length is 17 residues. The CDR3 sequence is CASSLHLGSPKNTEAFF. In DNA, the CDR3 is TGTGCCAGCAGCCTTCATCTAGGGTCCCCTAAGAACACTGAAGCTTTCTTT.